A single sample is the source of the 23 T cell receptor beta chains below, sequenced in a study of T cells in Graves' hyperthyroidism and ophthalmopathy. TCR beta CDR3 sequences were amplified from RNA transcripts. During a first-round RT-PCR of the TCR CDR3, the HTBI primer set was used. In TCRdb, the multiplex PCR reads were re-called with MiXCR into one record per CDR3 protein. The sample has some 700,000 distinct CDR3 sequences, approximately 15% seen once; the top ten hold roughly 15%. The source material was blood. These receptors all come from a man aged 50-60 years with Graves' hyperthyroidism.

The gene calls are TRBV24-1 and TRBJ2-3; D might be TRBD2 (6 bases). CDR1 KGHDR and CDR2 SFDVKD come from the germline V gene. The CDR3 is 13 amino acids. V shed 9 bases and J shed 1 base, with 10 bases lying between them. The CDR3 coding sequence is TGTGCCACCGAACAGCGGGGCACAGATACGCAGTATTTT. It yields the protein CATEQRGTDTQYF.

This clonotype was seen many times. The chain carries TRBV24-1 and TRBJ2-5; D gene ambiguous. The germline gives CDR1 KGHDR, CDR2 SFDVKD. This CDR3 spans 15 amino acids. V shed 3 bases and J shed 5 bases, with 15 bases lying between them. CDR3 DNA: TGTGCCACCAGTGATCCTTCGGCAGGTGGGGAGACCCAGTACTTC. It specifies CATSDPSAGGETQYF.

This clonotype has just a few counts. The genes are TRBV18 and TRBJ2-7; 8 bases are a match to TRBD1. The germline V gene encodes CDR1 KGHSH and CDR2 LQKENI. The CDR3 contains 15 residues. The J segment lost 1 base and the V segment lost 3 bases, leaving 5 bases of the junction unmatched. The CDR3, as DNA: TGTGCCAGCTCACCGCTTCAGGGGGCTTCCTACGAGCAGTACTTC. Protein product: CASSPLQGASYEQYF.

This clonotype showed up many times. This chain connects TRBV7-6 to TRBJ2-7, with 8 bases identical to TRBD1. With 4 bases clipped from V and 3 bases from J, the junction kept 5 bases outside the gene matches. This CDR3 spans 14 amino acids. In germline, CDR1 is SGHVS, CDR2 FNYEAQ. For the CDR3, the DNA is TGTGCCAGCAGCTCGAACAGGGGGGACTACGAGCAGTACTTC. Translation: CASSSNRGDYEQYF.

This clonotype was detected a few times. A read error is possible here, since a much larger clone lies one base away. The V gene is TRBV10-3, the J gene TRBJ1-1, with 11 bases fitting TRBD1. After removal of 6 bases from V and 0 bases from J, the junction contained 0 bases not matched to a gene. Germline assignment: CDR1 ENHRY and CDR2 SYGVKD. The CDR3 is 14 residues long. The CDR3 here is CAIRGQGVNTEAFF. The CDR3 nucleotides are TGTGCCATCAGGGGACAGGGGGTGAACACTGAAGCTTTCTTT.

There are many counts of this clonotype. The chain carries TRBV6-2 or TRBV6-3 and TRBJ1-2; a weak D match, TRBD1 (5 bases). V lost 0 bases, J lost 8 bases, and 13 bases lay in between. CDR3 size: 14 residues. The germline V gene has CDR1 MNHEY and CDR2 SVGEGT. CDR3 protein: CASSYSGTRGGYTF. CDR3 in DNA: TGTGCCAGCAGTTACTCGGGGACGAGAGGGGGCTACACCTTC.

This clonotype occurred many times. The V gene is TRBV6-1, the J gene TRBJ1-2; D unclear. Trimming pared 6 bases from V and 2 bases from J, leaving 10 bases between. Germline assignment: CDR1 MNHNS and CDR2 SASEGT. This CDR3 has 13 amino acids. The CDR3 is CASSLDTNYGYTF. The CDR3 DNA is TGTGCCAGCAGCCTTGACACAAACTATGGCTACACCTTC.

This clonotype turned up a few times. V gene TRBV30 combines with J gene TRBJ1-2, with 8 bases fitting TRBD1. Germline CDR1 is GTSNPN and CDR2 is SVGIG (reference sequence). CDR3 length: 16 residues. V gave up 2 bases and J gave up 8 bases; unmatched junction bases: 16. This CDR3 reads CAWSRRTGKSRRGYTF. Written as DNA, the CDR3 is TGTGCCTGGAGTAGACGGACAGGGAAGTCTCGTCGGGGCTACACCTTC. Combining the CDR3 with reference TRBV30 and TRBJ1-2 gives the whole variable domain SQTIHQWPATLVQPVGSPLSLECTVEGTSNPNLYWYRQAAGRGLQLLFYSVGIGQISSEVPQNLSASRPQDRQFILSSKKLLLSDSGFYLCAWSRRTGKSRRGYTFGSGTRLTVV.

The V gene is TRBV12-3 or TRBV12-4, the J gene TRBJ2-5; 11 bases map to TRBD1. The CDR3 is 15 residues long. Trimming removed 6 bases from V and 5 bases from J; junction bases left unmatched: 8. CDR3 amino acids: CASRPDRGRLETQYF. CDR3 DNA sequence: TGTGCCAGCAGACCGGACAGGGGGCGCTTGGAGACCCAGTACTTC.

The chain uses TRBV7-3 and TRBJ2-2; D is unclear. The CDR3 length is 14 residues. V was trimmed by 4 bases and J by 4 bases, leaving 10 bases between them. Germline CDR1 is SGHTA and CDR2 is FQGTGA. The CDR3 coding sequence is TGTGCCAGCAGCTCGCGGTCGACCACCGGGGAGCTGTTTTTT. As protein: CASSSRSTTGELFF.

There are many counts of this clonotype. The rearrangement joins TRBV10-3 to TRBJ2-7; weak D call: TRBD1 (6 bases). CDR3 length: 13 amino acids. Germline assignment: CDR1 ENHRY and CDR2 SYGVKD. V gave up 10 bases and J gave up 3 bases, with 16 bases separating them. Written as DNA, the CDR3 is TGTGCCACCGAGGGACATCCAGACTACGAGCAGTACTTC. It translates to CATEGHPDYEQYF.

V gene TRBV28 combines with J gene TRBJ1-5; D might be TRBD1 (6 bases). Trimming pared 7 bases from V and 7 bases from J, leaving 17 bases between. Germline values: CDR1 MDHEN, CDR2 SYDVKM. The CDR3 loop spans 14 amino acids. The CDR3 DNA reads as TGTGCCAGCACGACATACAGGGAAAGCCAGCCCCAGCATTTT. Its protein product is CASTTYRESQPQHF.

The chain has TRBV20-1 and TRBJ2-7; weak D call: TRBD1 (5 bases). Trimming pared 3 bases from V and 6 bases from J, leaving 15 bases between. The CDR3 sequence is 13 residues long. CDR1 and CDR2 from the germline V gene are DFQATT and SNEGSKA (reference sequence). CDR3 sequence (DNA): TGCAGTGCTAGTCAGGGCGCCTGGGGCGAGCAGTACTTC. As protein: CSASQGAWGEQYF.

This clonotype was counted only a few times. The chain combines TRBV19 with TRBJ2-5; 13 bases are a match to TRBD2. Trimming took 7 bases from V and 5 from J; bases not matched to a gene: 7. CDR3 size: 15 residues. Germline lookup yields CDR1 LNHDA and CDR2 SQIVND (reference sequence). This CDR3 is CASTTSGRKKETQYF. CDR3 nucleotides: TGTGCCAGTACGACTAGCGGGAGGAAAAAGGAGACCCAGTACTTC.

The gene calls are TRBV9 and TRBJ1-4, with 9 bases identical to TRBD1. In germline, CDR1 is SGDLS, CDR2 YYNGEE. V trimming: 0 bases; J trimming: 8 bases; junction bases outside the gene matches: 5. This CDR3 contains 15 residues. CDR3 protein: CASSVDGQGSEKLFF. The CDR3 DNA reads as TGTGCCAGCAGCGTAGACGGACAGGGGAGCGAAAAACTGTTTTTT.

The V call is TRBV11-2, the J call TRBJ2-7; TRBD1 matches 8 bases. Germline assignment: CDR1 SGHAT and CDR2 FQNNGV. The CDR3 spans 15 residues. Losses at the gene ends were 3 bases for V and 4 bases for J; bases not matched to a gene: 8. Written as DNA, the CDR3 is TGTGCCAGCAGCTTGACAGGGGCATACGGTTACGAGCAGTACTTC. Its translation is CASSLTGAYGYEQYF.

This chain uses TRBV7-2 with TRBJ2-3; unclear D gene. Germline CDR1 reads SGHTA; CDR2 reads FQGNSA. This CDR3 has 15 amino acids. V lost 5 bases and J 2 bases, leaving 14 bases between the germline ends. The DNA of the CDR3 is TGTGCCAGCAGCCCGGCCCCGATCTACACAGATACGCAGTATTTT. Its protein product is CASSPAPIYTDTQYF.

This clonotype was observed many times. The V call is TRBV6-1, the J call TRBJ1-1; 8 bases fit TRBD1. CDR3 length: 15 residues. V lost 5 bases and J lost 1; bases outside the gene matches: 6. Germline loops: CDR1 MNHNS, CDR2 SASEGT. The CDR3 here is CASSFDRGPNTEAFF. DNA of the CDR3: TGTGCCAGCAGTTTCGACAGGGGACCGAACACTGAAGCTTTCTTT.

This clonotype was picked up a small number of times. The chain is built from TRBV28 and TRBJ1-4; D may be TRBD1 (6 bases). The CDR3 is 15 amino acids. The germline CDR1 and CDR2 sequences are MDHEN and SYDVKM. The V end was cut by 6 bases, the J end by 0 bases, with 11 bases between. Here the CDR3 reads CASRGGGATNEKLFF. The CDR3 DNA reads as TGTGCCAGCAGGGGAGGGGGAGCAACTAATGAAAAACTGTTTTTT. Variable domain in full (rest from reference TRBV28 and TRBJ1-4): DVKVTQSSRYLVKRTGEKVFLECVQDMDHENMFWYRQDPGLGLRLIYFSYDVKMKEKGDIPEGYSVSREKKERFSLILESASTNQTSMYLCASRGGGATNEKLFFGSGTQLSVL.

This clonotype showed up just a few times. This sequence joins TRBV7-2 and TRBJ2-6; 8 bases are shared with TRBD1. The trim removed 5 bases at V and 2 bases at J, leaving 8 bases unmatched. This CDR3 is 17 amino acids long. Per germline, CDR1 SGHTA and CDR2 FQGNSA. The CDR3 DNA sequence: TGTGCCAGCAGCCCATCCGGGACAGGAGCTGGGGCCAACGTCCTGACTTTC. It is translated as CASSPSGTGAGANVLTF.

The V gene is TRBV29-1, the J gene TRBJ2-7; D remains unclear. CDR1 is SQVTM and CDR2 is ANQGSEA in the germline V gene. Trimming took 2 bases from V and 3 from J, leaving 14 bases between them. The CDR3 is 14 amino acids. The CDR3 spells CSVESRQENYEQYF. CDR3 nucleotides: TGCAGCGTTGAATCTCGGCAGGAAAACTACGAGCAGTACTTC.

Many counts were recorded for this clonotype. The CDR3, as DNA: TGTGCCAGCAGCCAACCAGGCCTAGCGGGGACCTACGAGCAGTACTTC. Protein sequence: CASSQPGLAGTYEQYF. The V and J genes are TRBV28 and TRBJ2-7; TRBD2 matches at 9 bases. The length of the CDR3 is 16 residues. J was trimmed by 2 bases and V by 6 bases; bases with no gene match: 11. Germline V gives CDR1 MDHEN, CDR2 SYDVKM.

This clonotype has a handful of counts. This chain links TRBV6-1 with TRBJ2-7; D may correspond to TRBD1 or TRBD2 (5 bases each). The germline V gene encodes CDR1 MNHNS and CDR2 SASEGT. Trimming took off 9 bases at V and 1 base at J, with 19 bases between the two ends. The CDR3 consists of 15 residues. The chain's CDR3 is CASTRARDLSYEQYF. CDR3 DNA: TGTGCCAGTACCAGGGCTCGGGATTTGTCCTACGAGCAGTACTTC.